This TCR beta chain originates from a study of blood T cell repertoires in COVID-19. The CDR3 spans 21 residues. CDR1 is MNHEY and CDR2 is SMNVEV in the germline V gene (reference sequence). Losses at the gene ends were 2 bases for V and 2 bases for J; bases not matched to a gene: 14. Methods used by the authors: Amplification of reference gene primers provided the estimated nucleated cell counts. TCRdb keeps only in-frame clones here, not all; method: immunoSEQ multiplex PCR. Clone size and V and J calls were adopted from that table, with D and trimming inferred from the DNA. The sample carries 350,000 to 450,000 clones, about 88% recorded once.

The specimen sequenced was peripheral blood. J is TRBJ2-3 and V is TRBV27, with 15 bases that match TRBD2. The clonotype comes from a human donor in a cohort sampled during active COVID-19. CDR3 region: CASSLVALGTSGGYYTDTQYF. CDR3 coding DNA: TGTGCCAGCAGTTTAGTGGCCCTGGGGACTAGCGGGGGGTACTACACAGATACGCAGTATTTT.